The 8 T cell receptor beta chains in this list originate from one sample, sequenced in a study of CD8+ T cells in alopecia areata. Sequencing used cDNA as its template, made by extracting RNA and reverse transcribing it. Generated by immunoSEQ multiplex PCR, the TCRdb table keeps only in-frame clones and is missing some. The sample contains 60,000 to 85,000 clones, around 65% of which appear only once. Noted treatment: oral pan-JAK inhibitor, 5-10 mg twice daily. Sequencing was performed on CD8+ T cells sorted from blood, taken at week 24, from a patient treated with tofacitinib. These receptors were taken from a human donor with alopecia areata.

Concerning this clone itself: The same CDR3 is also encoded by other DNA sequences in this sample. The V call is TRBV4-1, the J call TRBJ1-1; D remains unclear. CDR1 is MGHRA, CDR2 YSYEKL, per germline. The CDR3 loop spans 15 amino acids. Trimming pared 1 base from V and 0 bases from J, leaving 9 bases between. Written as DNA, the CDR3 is TGCGCCAGCAGCCAAGTTACGGGTATGAACACTGAAGCTTTCTTT. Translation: CASSQVTGMNTEAFF.

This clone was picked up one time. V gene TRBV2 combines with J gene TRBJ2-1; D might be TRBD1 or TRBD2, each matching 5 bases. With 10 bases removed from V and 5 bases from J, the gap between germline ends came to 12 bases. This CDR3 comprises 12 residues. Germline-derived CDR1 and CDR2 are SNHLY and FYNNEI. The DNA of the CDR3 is TGTGCCAACAGGAGGCAGAACAATGAGCAGTTCTTC. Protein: CANRRQNNEQFF.

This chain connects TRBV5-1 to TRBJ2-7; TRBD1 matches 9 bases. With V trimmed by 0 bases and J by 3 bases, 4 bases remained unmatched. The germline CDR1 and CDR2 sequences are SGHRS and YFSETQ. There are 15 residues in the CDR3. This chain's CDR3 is CASSLEGQGFYEQYF. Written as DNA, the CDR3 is TGCGCCAGCAGCTTGGAGGGACAGGGCTTCTACGAGCAGTACTTC.

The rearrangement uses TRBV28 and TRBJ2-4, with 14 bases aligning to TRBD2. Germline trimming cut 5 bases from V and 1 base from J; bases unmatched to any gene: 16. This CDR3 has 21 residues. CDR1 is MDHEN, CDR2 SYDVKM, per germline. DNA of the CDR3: TGTGCCAGCAGTCCTTTGGGACTAGCGGGAGTTTCCGGTTACGCCAAAAACATTCAGTACTTC. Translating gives CASSPLGLAGVSGYAKNIQYF.

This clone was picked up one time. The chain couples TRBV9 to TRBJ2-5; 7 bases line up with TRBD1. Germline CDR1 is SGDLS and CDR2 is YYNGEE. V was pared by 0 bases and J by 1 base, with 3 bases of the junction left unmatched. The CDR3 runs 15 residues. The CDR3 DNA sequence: TGTGCCAGCAGCGTAGGCTCAGGGGGCCAAGAGACCCAGTACTTC. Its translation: CASSVGSGGQETQYF.

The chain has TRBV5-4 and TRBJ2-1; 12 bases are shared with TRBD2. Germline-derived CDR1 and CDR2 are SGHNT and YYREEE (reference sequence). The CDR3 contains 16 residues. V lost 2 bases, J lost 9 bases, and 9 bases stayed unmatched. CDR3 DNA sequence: TGTGCCAGCAGCTTCACTAGCGGGGGGTTAGACAGTGAGCAGTTCTTC. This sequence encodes CASSFTSGGLDSEQFF.

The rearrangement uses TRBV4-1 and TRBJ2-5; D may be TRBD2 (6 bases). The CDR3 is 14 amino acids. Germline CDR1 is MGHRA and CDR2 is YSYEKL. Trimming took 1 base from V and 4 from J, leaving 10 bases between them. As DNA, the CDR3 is TGCGCCAGCAGCCAAGCGGGGGTCGGAGAGACCCAGTACTTC. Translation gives CASSQAGVGETQYF.

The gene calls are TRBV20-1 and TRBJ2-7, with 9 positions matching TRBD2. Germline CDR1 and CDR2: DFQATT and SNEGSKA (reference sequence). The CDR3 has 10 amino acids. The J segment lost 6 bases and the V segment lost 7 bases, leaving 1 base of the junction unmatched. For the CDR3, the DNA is TGCAGTGTTAGCGGGAGCGAGCAGTACTTC. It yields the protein CSVSGSEQYF.